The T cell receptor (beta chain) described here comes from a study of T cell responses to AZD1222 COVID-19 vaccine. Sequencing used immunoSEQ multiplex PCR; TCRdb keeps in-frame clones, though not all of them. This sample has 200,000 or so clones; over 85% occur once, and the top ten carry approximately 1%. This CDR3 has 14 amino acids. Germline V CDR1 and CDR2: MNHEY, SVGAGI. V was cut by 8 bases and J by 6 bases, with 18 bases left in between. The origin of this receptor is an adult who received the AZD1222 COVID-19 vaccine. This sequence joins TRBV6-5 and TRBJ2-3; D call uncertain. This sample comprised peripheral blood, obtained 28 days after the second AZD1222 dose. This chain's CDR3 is CASGPDVRADTQYF. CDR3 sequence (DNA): TGTGCCAGCGGCCCCGATGTTAGGGCCGATACGCAGTATTTT.